These 28 T cell receptor beta chains came from one sample sequenced in a study of cytomegalovirus exposure and HLA in healthy donors. The PCR employed 60 Vbeta primers together with 13 Jbeta primers. Using immunoSEQ multiplex PCR, the repertoire was profiled, and TCRdb retains in-frame clones only, with some absent. This table holds 100,000 to 150,000 clones, over 70% found once. Sequencing input: PBMCs. The source is a woman aged 45-59 years in good health and CMV-seropositive.

The rearrangement links TRBV4-1 to TRBJ1-3; TRBD1 matches 9 bases. CDR1 and CDR2 from the germline V gene are MGHRA and YSYEKL. There are 16 residues in the CDR3. Trimming took 5 bases from V and 0 from J; bases not matched to a gene: 5. CDR3 loop: CASSRTGALSGNTIYF. As DNA, the CDR3 is TGCGCCAGCAGCAGGACAGGGGCCCTCTCTGGAAACACCATATATTTT.

The V call is TRBV2, the J call TRBJ2-1, with D hard to call. This CDR3 has 15 amino acids. With 3 bases removed from V and 4 bases from J, the gap between germline ends came to 13 bases. Germline CDR1 and CDR2: SNHLY and FYNNEI. The CDR3 nucleotides read TGTGCCAGCAGTGACTGGGCAGGAACTTACAATGAGCAGTTCTTC. This sequence encodes CASSDWAGTYNEQFF.

The rearrangement joins TRBV9 to TRBJ2-2; TRBD2 matches at 12 bases. There are 19 residues in the CDR3. CDR1 is SGDLS, CDR2 YYNGEE, per germline. The junction had 9 bases not matched to a gene; V was cut back by 0 bases and J by 3 bases. The CDR3 coding sequence is TGTGCCAGCAGCGTAGGGCTAGCGGGGGGGCCTGGGGACACCGGGGAGCTGTTTTTT. Encoded protein: CASSVGLAGGPGDTGELFF.

The rearrangement uses TRBV12-5 and TRBJ1-1; no clear D gene. Looked up from germline, CDR1 is LGHNT and CDR2 is FRNRAP. Trimming pared 0 bases from V and 7 bases from J, leaving 9 bases between. This CDR3 spans 13 amino acids. The CDR3 DNA is TGTGCTAGTGGTTTGGTATCTGGCAGTGAAGCTTTCTTT. It is translated as CASGLVSGSEAFF.

J is TRBJ1-2 and V is TRBV7-2; TRBD1 matches at 7 bases. V was clipped by 6 bases and J by 4 bases; unmatched bases: 5. Germline CDR1 SGHTA, CDR2 FQGNSA. CDR3 length equals 13 residues. CDR3: CASSAGTAYGYTF. DNA for the CDR3: TGTGCCAGCAGTGCCGGGACAGCCTATGGCTACACCTTC.

V and J are TRBV5-1 and TRBJ2-1, with 10 bases aligning to TRBD1. In germline, CDR1 is SGHRS, CDR2 YFSETQ. The CDR3 sequence is 15 residues long. V trimming: 4 bases; J trimming: 9 bases; junction bases outside the gene matches: 10. The CDR3 reads CASSTGTGVSGEQFF. CDR3 bases: TGCGCCAGCAGCACCGGGACAGGGGTTTCGGGTGAGCAGTTCTTC.

The J gene is TRBJ2-3, the V gene TRBV11-1; perhaps TRBD2 as D (5 bases). The CDR3 runs to 15 residues. V was clipped by 5 bases and J by 5 bases, with 17 bases between them. CDR1 is SGHAT and CDR2 is FQDESV in the germline V gene (reference sequence). The CDR3 sequence is CASSLVGVYVDTQYF. For the CDR3, the DNA is TGTGCCAGCAGCCTAGTCGGGGTTTACGTAGATACGCAGTATTTT.

The V call is TRBV10-3, the J call TRBJ1-4; D possibly corresponds to TRBD1 (5 bases). The germline V gene encodes CDR1 ENHRY and CDR2 SYGVKD. This CDR3 has 13 amino acids. Trimming left V 4 bases short and J 4 bases short, with 7 bases between. The DNA of the CDR3 is TGTGCCATCAGTGTCGGGGGTAATGAAAAACTGTTTTTT. It is translated as CAISVGGNEKLFF.

This clone was seen a handful of times. The chain is built from TRBV6-1 and TRBJ2-7, with D perhaps TRBD1 (5 bases). Germline CDR1 is MNHNS and CDR2 is SASEGT. CDR3 length equals 16 residues. Trimming cost V 4 bases and J 3 bases, with 19 bases left between them. The CDR3 nucleotides are TGTGCCAGCAGTGCCCAGGGTACCTCCTATGGCTACGAGCAGTACTTC. The encoded protein is CASSAQGTSYGYEQYF.

V usage is TRBV4-2 and J usage is TRBJ2-1, with TRBD2 identical over 7 bases. The J segment lost 7 bases and the V segment lost 0 bases, leaving 12 bases of the junction unmatched. The CDR3 loop spans 17 amino acids. Per the germline V gene, CDR1 is LGHNA and CDR2 is YNFKEQ. CDR3 protein: CASSQDAAGVGRNEQFF. As DNA, the CDR3 is TGTGCCAGCAGCCAAGACGCGGCGGGGGTTGGACGGAATGAGCAGTTCTTC.

The rearrangement joins TRBV4-1 to TRBJ2-5; 7 nucleotides agree with TRBD1. Trimming cost V 4 bases and J 4 bases; bases outside gene matches: 3. Germline V gene lookup returns CDR1 MGHRA and CDR2 YSYEKL. CDR3 length: 13 residues. The CDR3, as DNA: TGCGCCAGCAGCCCACAGGGGACAGAGACCCAGTACTTC. This encodes CASSPQGTETQYF.

The gene calls are TRBV2 and TRBJ2-7, with D possibly matching TRBD1 (6 bases). CDR1 is SNHLY, CDR2 FYNNEI, per germline. The CDR3 contains 13 residues. V was clipped by 2 bases and J by 5 bases, with 10 bases between them. The CDR3 protein is CASSEQGMNEQYF. The CDR3 DNA reads TGTGCCAGCAGTGAACAGGGGATGAACGAGCAGTACTTC.

This chain uses TRBV18 with TRBJ2-7, with D uncertain. Germline V CDR1 and CDR2: KGHSH, LQKENI. The CDR3 is 13 residues long. Trimming stripped 6 bases from V and 4 bases from J, with 13 bases between. CDR3: CASSPPDGYEQYF. As DNA, the CDR3 is TGTGCCAGCTCCCCGCCCGACGGGTACGAGCAGTACTTC. The variable domain in full, completed from reference TRBV18 and TRBJ2-7, reads NAGVMQNPRHLVRRRGQEARLRCSPMKGHSHVYWYRQLPEEGLKFMVYLQKENIIDESGMPKERFSAEFPKEGPSILRIQQVVRGDSAAYFCASSPPDGYEQYFGPGTRLTVT.

This chain uses TRBV4-2 with TRBJ2-6; 10 nucleotides match TRBD1. CDR3 length equals 19 residues. V dropped 0 bases and J dropped 0; count of bases not matched to a gene: 5. The germline V gene encodes CDR1 LGHNA and CDR2 YNFKEQ. Here the CDR3 DNA reads TGTGCCAGCAGCCAAGATGAGTGGACAGGGGGCTCTGGGGCCAACGTCCTGACTTTC. Amino acid sequence: CASSQDEWTGGSGANVLTF.

This clone was seen a few times. V usage is TRBV6-1 and J usage is TRBJ2-2; 9 positions agree with TRBD1. The junction had 7 bases not matched to a gene; V was cut back by 11 bases and J by 3 bases. This CDR3 is built from 14 residues. Germline V lookup: CDR1 MNHNS, CDR2 SASEGT. CDR3 loop: CAGRTGEDTGELFF. CDR3 DNA sequence: TGTGCCGGACGGACAGGGGAGGACACCGGGGAGCTGTTTTTT.

As to this clone: This CDR3 is also generated by other DNA sequences in the sample. The V gene is TRBV5-1, the J gene TRBJ2-5, with a weak D call TRBD1 (6 bases). Germline V CDR1 and CDR2: SGHRS, YFSETQ. The length of the CDR3 is 16 residues. The V end lost 0 bases, the J end lost 1 base, and 13 bases lay between the germline ends. CDR3 residues: CASSLGRGQLQETQYF. In nucleotides, the CDR3 is TGCGCCAGCAGCTTGGGGCGAGGACAGCTCCAAGAGACCCAGTACTTC.

The genes are TRBV5-6 and TRBJ2-7; 12 positions agree with TRBD2. The ends lost 4 bases at V and 4 bases at J; junction bases unmatched: 9. Germline V gene sequence: CDR1 SGHDT, CDR2 YYEEEE. This CDR3 has 16 residues. The CDR3 region has the DNA TGTGCCAGCAGCGTCCGACTAGCGGGAGATAGGTACGAGCAGTACTTC. It yields the protein CASSVRLAGDRYEQYF.

The chain carries TRBV11-2 and TRBJ2-7; D gene unclear. V lost 5 bases and J lost 2, with 13 bases in between. The germline V gene has CDR1 SGHAT and CDR2 FQNNGV. The CDR3 covers 14 residues. CDR3: CASSLGSLAYEQYF. The CDR3 DNA reads as TGTGCCAGCAGCCTAGGGTCCCTAGCCTACGAGCAGTACTTC. Full variable domain (missing parts from reference TRBV11-2 and TRBJ2-7): EAGVAQSPRYKIIEKRQSVAFWCNPISGHATLYWYQQILGQGPKLLIQFQNNGVVDDSQLPKDRFSAERLKGVDSTLKIQPAKLEDSAVYLCASSLGSLAYEQYFGPGTRLTVT.

The chain links TRBV4-2 to TRBJ1-6; TRBD1 agrees at 11 bases. The germline V gene encodes CDR1 LGHNA and CDR2 YNFKEQ. With 4 bases clipped from V and 11 bases from J, the junction kept 4 bases outside the gene matches. The CDR3 runs to 14 residues. The CDR3 sequence: CASSPGQGVTPLHF. CDR3 bases: TGTGCCAGCAGCCCGGGACAGGGGGTTACACCCCTCCACTTT.

The genes are TRBV25-1 and TRBJ2-2, with D tentatively TRBD1 (5 bases). V dropped 4 bases and J dropped 5 bases, with 20 bases sitting between them. CDR3 size: 17 residues. Germline CDR1 reads MGHDK; CDR2 reads SYGVNS. In DNA form, the CDR3 reads TGTGCCAGCAGTGCACCTCAGGGTTGGGGTAGGACCGGGGAGCTGTTTTTT. This gives the protein CASSAPQGWGRTGELFF.

The J gene is TRBJ2-1, the V gene TRBV5-6; TRBD2 matches 15 bases. Germline CDR1 and CDR2: SGHDT and YYEEEE. The CDR3 runs to 17 residues. V was pared by 5 bases and J by 7 bases, with 10 bases of the junction left unmatched. The CDR3 nucleotides are TGTGCCAGCAGGTGGACTAGCGGGGGGGCCAAGGCGAATGAGCAGTTCTTC. Translating gives CASRWTSGGAKANEQFF.

The gene calls are TRBV4-2 and TRBJ2-4; D unresolved. From germline, CDR1 is LGHNA and CDR2 YNFKEQ. V was pared by 1 base and J by 15 bases, with 25 bases between. The CDR3 totals 16 residues. CDR3: CASSQASEHGTSGLYF. CDR3 nucleotides: TGTGCCAGCAGCCAAGCTTCCGAACATGGTACCTCCGGGTTGTACTTC.

The rearrangement joins TRBV15 to TRBJ2-1; possible D gene TRBD2, 6 bases. Germline V gene data show CDR1 as LNHNV and CDR2 as YYDKDF (reference sequence). Trimming removed 3 bases at V and 3 bases at J, with 12 bases between. The CDR3 runs 15 residues. CDR3 nucleotides: TGTGCCACCAGCAGGCTTAGCGGATTCTACAATGAGCAGTTCTTC. This gives the protein CATSRLSGFYNEQFF.

The chain uses TRBV15 and TRBJ1-2; a weak D match, TRBD1 (6 bases). Germline lookup yields CDR1 LNHNV and CDR2 YYDKDF (reference sequence). V was trimmed by 7 bases and J by 2 bases, leaving 17 bases between them. The CDR3 covers 15 residues. CDR3 region: CATKRGGGANYGYTF. For the CDR3, the DNA is TGTGCCACCAAAAGGGGGGGAGGGGCGAACTATGGCTACACCTTC.

V is TRBV5-1 and J is TRBJ2-7; TRBD1 matches at 12 bases. This CDR3 comprises 14 residues. CDR1 and CDR2 from the germline V gene are SGHRS and YFSETQ. Unmatched junction bases numbered 6, after V lost 4 bases and J lost 7 bases. The CDR3 nucleotides are TGCGCCAGCAGCGAGGGACAGGGGGCGCGGGAGCAGTACTTC. Translation: CASSEGQGAREQYF. Full variable domain (missing parts from reference TRBV5-1 and TRBJ2-7): KAGVTQTPRYLIKTRGQQVTLSCSPISGHRSVSWYQQTPGQGLQFLFEYFSETQRNKGNFPGRFSGRQFSNSRSEMNVSTLELGDSALYLCASSEGQGAREQYFGPGTRLTVT.

The chain has TRBV29-1 and TRBJ2-7; 9 bases map to TRBD1. With V trimmed by 7 bases and J by 3 bases, 4 bases remained unmatched. The CDR3 length is 12 residues. Germline V lookup: CDR1 SQVTM, CDR2 ANQGSEA. CDR3 amino acids: CSATGQGYEQYF. The CDR3 bases are TGCAGCGCCACGGGACAGGGCTACGAGCAGTACTTC.

J is TRBJ2-3 and V is TRBV6-5; D possibly corresponds to TRBD2 (5 bases). From germline, CDR1 is MNHEY and CDR2 SVGAGI. CDR3 length: 14 amino acids. V was clipped by 6 bases and J by 2 bases, with 12 bases between them. The CDR3 reads CASRRGGPTDTQYF. CDR3 nucleotide sequence: TGTGCCAGCAGGCGCGGCGGGCCCACAGATACGCAGTATTTT.

The chain has TRBV2 and TRBJ1-4, with 9 bases lining up with TRBD1. Germline V gene lookup returns CDR1 SNHLY and CDR2 FYNNEI. V lost 11 bases, J lost 8 bases, and 6 bases stayed unmatched. This CDR3 is 12 amino acids long. CDR3: CACGTGYEKLFF. The CDR3 bases are TGTGCCTGTGGGACAGGGTACGAAAAACTGTTTTTT.